This T cell receptor (beta chain) derives from a study of OX40 agonist ivuxolimab in advanced cancers. TCRdb's copy holds only in-frame clones and misses some; the assay was immunoSEQ multiplex PCR. The sample holds roughly 86,000 clones, 80% to 95% seen once. There are 15 residues in the CDR3. V lost 4 bases, J lost 6 bases, and 16 bases lay in between. Germline values: CDR1 SGHKS, CDR2 YYEKEE (reference sequence). This receptor was identified in an adult with an advanced solid tumor such as melanoma, head and neck, liver or kidney cancer. The chain is built from TRBV5-5 and TRBJ2-2; D may correspond to TRBD1 or TRBD2 (5 bases each). This specimen consisted of CD4+ or CD8+ T cells sorted from blood, obtained in a trial of the OX40 agonist ivuxolimab. CDR3: CASSPFGTVSGELFF. The DNA for the CDR3 is TGTGCCAGCAGCCCGTTTGGGACCGTGTCCGGGGAGCTGTTTTTT.